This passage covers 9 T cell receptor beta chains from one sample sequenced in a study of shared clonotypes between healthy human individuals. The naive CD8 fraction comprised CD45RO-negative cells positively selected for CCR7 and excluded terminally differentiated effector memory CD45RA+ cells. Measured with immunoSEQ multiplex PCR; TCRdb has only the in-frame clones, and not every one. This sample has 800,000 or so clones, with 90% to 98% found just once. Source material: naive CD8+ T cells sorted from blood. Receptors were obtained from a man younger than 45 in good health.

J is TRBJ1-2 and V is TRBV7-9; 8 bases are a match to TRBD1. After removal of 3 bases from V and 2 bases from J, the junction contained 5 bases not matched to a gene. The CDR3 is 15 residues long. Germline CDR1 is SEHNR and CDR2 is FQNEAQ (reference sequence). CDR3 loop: CASSFTTGANYGYTF. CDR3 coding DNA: TGTGCCAGCAGCTTTACGACAGGGGCAAACTATGGCTACACCTTC. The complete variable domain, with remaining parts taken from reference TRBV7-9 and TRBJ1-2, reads DTGVSQNPRHKITKRGQNVTFRCDPISEHNRLYWYRQTLGQGPEFLTYFQNEAQLEKSRLLSDRFSAERPKGSFSTLEIQRTEQGDSAMYLCASSFTTGANYGYTFGSGTRLTVV.

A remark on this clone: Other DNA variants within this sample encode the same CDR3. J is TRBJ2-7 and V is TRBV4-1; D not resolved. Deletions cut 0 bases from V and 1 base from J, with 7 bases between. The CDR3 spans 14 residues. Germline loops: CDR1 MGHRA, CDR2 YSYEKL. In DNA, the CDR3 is TGCGCCAGCAGCCAAGAGGGAAGGTCCTACGAGCAGTACTTC. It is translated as CASSQEGRSYEQYF.

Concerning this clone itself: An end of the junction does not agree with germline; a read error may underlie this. The CDR3, as DNA: TGTGCCAGCAGTCAGAGGGGGAACCCCGGGGAGCTGTTTTTT. The encoded protein is CASSQRGNPGELFF. The rearrangement links TRBV13 to TRBJ2-2; maybe TRBD1 (6 bases). The CDR3 is made up of 14 amino acids. The germline V gene has CDR1 PRHDT and CDR2 FYEKMQ (reference sequence).

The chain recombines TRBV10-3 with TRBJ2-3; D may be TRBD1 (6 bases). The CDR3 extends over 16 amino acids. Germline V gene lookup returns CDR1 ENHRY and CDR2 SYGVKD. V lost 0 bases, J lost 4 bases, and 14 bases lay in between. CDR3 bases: TGTGCCATCAGTGAGTCCGGACAGCCGGTCGCAGATACGCAGTATTTT. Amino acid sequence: CAISESGQPVADTQYF.

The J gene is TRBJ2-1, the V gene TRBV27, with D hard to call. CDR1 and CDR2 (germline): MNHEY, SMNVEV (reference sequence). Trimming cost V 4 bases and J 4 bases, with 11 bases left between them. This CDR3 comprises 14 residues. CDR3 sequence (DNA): TGTGCCAGCAGTTCGGCTAGGCCTTACAATGAGCAGTTCTTC. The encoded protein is CASSSARPYNEQFF.

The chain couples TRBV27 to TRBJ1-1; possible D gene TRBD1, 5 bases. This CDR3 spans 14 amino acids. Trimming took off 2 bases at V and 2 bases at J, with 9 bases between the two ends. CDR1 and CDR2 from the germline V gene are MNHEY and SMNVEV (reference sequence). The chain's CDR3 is CASSLSDSNTEAFF. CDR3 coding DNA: TGTGCCAGCAGTTTAAGCGACAGTAACACTGAAGCTTTCTTT.

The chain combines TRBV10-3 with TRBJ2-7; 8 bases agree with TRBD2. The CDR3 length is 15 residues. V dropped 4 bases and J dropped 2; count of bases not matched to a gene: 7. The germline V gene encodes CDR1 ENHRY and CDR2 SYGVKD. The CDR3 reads CAISGVSGGPYEQYF. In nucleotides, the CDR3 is TGTGCCATCAGTGGAGTCTCGGGAGGGCCCTACGAGCAGTACTTC.

In nucleotides, the CDR3 is TGTGCCAGCAGCCCCAGCGGGTCCCCGAGGGAGCAGTACTTC. Translated: CASSPSGSPREQYF. The chain joins TRBV7-2 to TRBJ2-7; perhaps TRBD2 as D (6 bases). V was clipped by 5 bases and J by 7 bases, with 18 bases between them. The CDR3 covers 14 residues. Germline loops: CDR1 SGHTA, CDR2 FQGNSA.

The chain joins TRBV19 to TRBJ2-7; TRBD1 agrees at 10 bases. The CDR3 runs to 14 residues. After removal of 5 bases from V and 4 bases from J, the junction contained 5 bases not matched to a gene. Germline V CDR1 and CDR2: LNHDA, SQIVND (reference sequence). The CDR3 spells CASSLTGGNYEQYF. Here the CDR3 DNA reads TGTGCCAGTAGTTTGACAGGGGGCAATTACGAGCAGTACTTC.